This TCR beta chain comes out of a study of cytomegalovirus exposure and HLA in healthy donors. General observations from the study: Reports described diagnosis of cytomegalovirus status by the classifier as highly specific and sensitive.

Notes on this clone: Its antigen is not known.

CDR1 SGDLS and CDR2 YYNGEE come from the germline V gene. V was trimmed by 4 bases and J by 5 bases, leaving 10 bases between them. CDR3 length equals 12 residues. Researchers ran the PCR with 60 Vbeta and 13 Jbeta primers. Produced via immunoSEQ multiplex PCR; TCRdb's table is partial and in-frame only. Found here are roughly 190,000 clones, 79% of them singletons; the top ten hold roughly 1.4%. Sequencing input: PBMCs. The chain employs TRBV9 and TRBJ2-7; D unclear. This clonotype originated in a woman aged 45-59 years in good health and CMV-seronegative. The CDR3: CASSSHSNEQYF. For the CDR3, the DNA is TGTGCCAGCAGCTCCCACTCTAACGAGCAGTACTTC.